The 14 T cell receptor beta chains reported below all come from one sample, sequenced in a study of blood T cell repertoires in COVID-19. Sequencing used immunoSEQ multiplex PCR; TCRdb keeps in-frame clones, though not all of them. The sample yields 350,000 to 450,000 clones, nearly 90% seen once. The sequenced sample consisted of PBMCs or T cells enriched from blood (not recorded which). The receptors originated from a woman under 30 who had been exposed to COVID-19.

This clone was counted between two and nine times. The CDR3 DNA is TGTGCCAGCAGTCCCGGGACAGCCTCCTACGAGCAGTACTTC. Amino acid sequence: CASSPGTASYEQYF. The V gene is TRBV28, the J gene TRBJ2-7, with 7 bases fitting TRBD1. V was pared by 5 bases and J by 0 bases, with 4 bases of the junction left unmatched. Germline CDR1 is MDHEN and CDR2 is SYDVKM. This CDR3 is built from 14 residues.

V and J are TRBV5-4 and TRBJ2-7; 8 bases line up with TRBD2. Germline V gives CDR1 SGHNT, CDR2 YYREEE (reference sequence). This CDR3 contains 14 residues. V shed 4 bases and J 4 bases; nucleotides not matched to a gene: 7. CDR3 in amino acids: CASSLGGAGYEQYF. Written as DNA, the CDR3 is TGTGCCAGCAGCCTCGGGGGGGCCGGATACGAGCAGTACTTC.

The chain has TRBV28 and TRBJ1-6; 10 bases agree with TRBD1. Germline trimming cut 3 bases from V and 3 bases from J; bases unmatched to any gene: 5. Germline V gene data show CDR1 as MDHEN and CDR2 as SYDVKM. The CDR3 has 17 amino acids. The CDR3: CASSLGTGVIYNSPLHF. In DNA, the CDR3 is TGTGCCAGCAGTTTGGGGACAGGGGTGATCTATAATTCACCCCTCCACTTT.

The chain recombines TRBV25-1 with TRBJ2-1; D gene unclear. With 2 bases removed from V and 0 bases from J, the gap between germline ends came to 5 bases. CDR3 length equals 14 residues. CDR1 is MGHDK, CDR2 SYGVNS, per germline. The CDR3: CASSEESSYNEQFF. Written as DNA, the CDR3 is TGTGCCAGCAGTGAAGAGAGCTCCTACAATGAGCAGTTCTTC.

Regarding this clone: Other DNA sequences of this sample code for an identical CDR3. The chain combines TRBV7-2 with TRBJ2-3; 8 bases agree with TRBD1. The CDR3 is made up of 14 amino acids. Losses at the gene ends were 1 base for V and 6 bases for J; bases not matched to a gene: 3. Germline CDR1 is SGHTA and CDR2 is FQGNSA. This CDR3 reads CASSLGTGGDTQYF. CDR3 bases: TGTGCCAGCAGCTTAGGTACAGGGGGGGATACGCAGTATTTT.

The chain combines TRBV9 with TRBJ2-1; TRBD2 aligns across 9 bases. CDR1 SGDLS and CDR2 YYNGEE come from the germline V gene. This CDR3 region has 15 residues. V lost 2 bases, J lost 5 bases, and 5 bases stayed unmatched. The CDR3 protein is CASSVRTSADNEQFF. The CDR3 DNA reads TGTGCCAGCAGCGTTCGGACTAGCGCCGACAATGAGCAGTTCTTC.

The chain carries TRBV29-1 and TRBJ2-5, with D perhaps TRBD2 (6 bases). The V and J ends lost 4 bases and 1 base respectively, with 16 bases between them. CDR1 and CDR2 (germline): SQVTM, ANQGSEA. This CDR3 has 15 amino acids. CDR3 DNA sequence: TGCAGCGTTGTGTTGGCGGGAACCCTCCAAGAGACCCAGTACTTC. Amino acid sequence: CSVVLAGTLQETQYF.

The DNA for the CDR3 is TGTGCCAGCAGCGTAGGGGCTAGCGGGGCGTACAATGAGCAGTTCTTC. Residues: CASSVGASGAYNEQFF. This rearrangement joins TRBV9 to TRBJ2-1; 9 nucleotides align to TRBD2. The CDR3 sequence is 16 residues long. Trimming cost V 0 bases and J 4 bases; bases outside gene matches: 5. The germline V gene has CDR1 SGDLS and CDR2 YYNGEE.

The sample holds a few counts of this clone. The V and J genes are TRBV14 and TRBJ1-1; D is undetermined. The CDR3 has 13 residues. Between the trimmed V and J ends, which lost 6 bases and 0 bases, there was a span of 8 bases. Germline CDR1 reads SGHDN; CDR2 reads FVKESK. CDR3 in DNA: TGTGCCAGCAGACAGAACATGAACACTGAAGCTTTCTTT. It is translated as CASRQNMNTEAFF.

The chain employs TRBV6-5 and TRBJ1-2, with a weak D call TRBD1 (5 bases). The germline gives CDR1 MNHEY, CDR2 SVGAGI. The CDR3 has 14 residues. The V gene lost 3 bases and the J gene lost 8 bases, with 16 bases spanning the gap. The CDR3 DNA reads as TGTGCCAGCAGTTATTCCCGGGAGGGGTGGGGCTACACCTTC. It yields the protein CASSYSREGWGYTF.

The V gene is TRBV18, the J gene TRBJ1-6, with D possibly TRBD1 on 5 matching bases. Germline values: CDR1 KGHSH, CDR2 LQKENI. The CDR3 has 15 amino acids. V lost 0 bases to trimming and J lost 7 bases, with 10 bases between them. The CDR3 nucleotides are TGTGCCAGCTCACCACCGTCGGGGGTGAATTCACCCCTCCACTTT. Translation: CASSPPSGVNSPLHF.

The chain couples TRBV29-1 to TRBJ1-1, with a tentative D call TRBD1 (6 bases). The CDR3 has 14 residues. Germline V gene lookup returns CDR1 SQVTM and CDR2 ANQGSEA. V lost 6 bases and J 0 bases, leaving 14 bases between the germline ends. CDR3 amino acids: CSVGATILNTEAFF. Written as DNA, the CDR3 is TGCAGCGTGGGGGCCACCATTCTGAACACTGAAGCTTTCTTT.

The chain links TRBV9 to TRBJ2-2; the D gene is possibly TRBD1 (6 bases). Germline assignment: CDR1 SGDLS and CDR2 YYNGEE. The V and J ends lost 5 bases and 3 bases respectively, with 11 bases between them. The CDR3 is made up of 14 amino acids. The CDR3: CASRQGSDTGELFF. In DNA, the CDR3 is TGTGCCAGCAGGCAGGGGTCCGACACCGGGGAGCTGTTTTTT. Full variable domain (outside the CDR3, taken from reference TRBV9 and TRBJ2-2): DSGVTQTPKHLITATGQRVTLRCSPRSGDLSVYWYQQSLDQGLQFLIQYYNGEERAKGNILERFSAQQFPDLHSELNLSSLELGDSALYFCASRQGSDTGELFFGEGSRLTVL.

The chain recombines TRBV5-1 with TRBJ1-4; maybe TRBD1 (6 bases). The length of the CDR3 is 15 residues. Germline V gene data show CDR1 as SGHRS and CDR2 as YFSETQ. Trimming took off 3 bases at V and 0 bases at J, with 9 bases between the two ends. Written as DNA, the CDR3 is TGCGCCAGCAGCTCCGAGGGGGCAACTAATGAAAAACTGTTTTTT. Amino acids: CASSSEGATNEKLFF. The whole variable domain, remainder taken from reference TRBV5-1 and TRBJ1-4, is KAGVTQTPRYLIKTRGQQVTLSCSPISGHRSVSWYQQTPGQGLQFLFEYFSETQRNKGNFPGRFSGRQFSNSRSEMNVSTLELGDSALYLCASSSEGATNEKLFFGSGTQLSVL.